These 27 T cell receptor beta chains originate from one sample sequenced in a study of tumor-infiltrating lymphocytes in primary liver carcinoma listed by TCRdb under 2017. This sample was sequenced with an Illumina HiSeq 2500. Using a constant-region primer and ProtoScript II reverse transcriptase, TCRbeta-specific cDNA was reverse-transcribed from 500 to 650 ng total RNA. TCRbeta libraries were built with three nested multiplex PCR rounds, a slightly modified ARM-PCR procedure. Each of the first two PCR rounds ran for approximately 11 cycles and used multiplex TRBV1-TRBV30 forward primers together with a Cbeta reverse primer. TCRdb handled the public reads itself, with Q25 trimming in fastp and clone calling in MiXCR, and kept productive beta chains. Entries are consolidated by CDR3 protein sequence, retaining the most common genes and DNA. The table for this sample lists about 32,000 distinct CDR3 sequences; roughly 69% of them were counted only once. The ten largest clones represent around 17% of the sample.

Total RNA and DNA were co-extracted from roughly 18-30 mg of bulk tissue with the AllPrep DNA/RNA mini kit, without cell sorting. What was sequenced was liver tumor tissue from sampling region 4. In the paper's terms, the cell subset or site label means: tumor region T4, right-lateral pole. The receptors here all came from a man between 35 and 55 years old with primary liver carcinoma and hepatitis B virus infection.

This clonotype appeared a single time. The junction departs from germline at one end; a sequencing error may be responsible. V usage is TRBV6-2 or TRBV6-3 and J usage is TRBJ2-1; maybe TRBD2 (6 bases). The CDR3 loop spans 15 amino acids. CDR1 is MNHEY and CDR2 is SVGEGT in the germline V gene. For the CDR3, the DNA is TGTGCCAGCAGTCCTAGCGCTACATTTAGTGGGGAGCACTTCTTC. This translates into CASSPSATFSGEHFF.

The sample holds a few counts of this clonotype. The chain recombines TRBV10-3 with TRBJ2-7, with 9 bases identical to TRBD2. This CDR3 has 18 amino acids. The germline CDR1 and CDR2 sequences are ENHRY and SYGVKD. V was pared by 6 bases and J by 6 bases, with 21 bases of the junction left unmatched. CDR3 sequence reads: CAIRTPPGTSLTSGEQYF. CDR3 sequence (DNA): TGTGCCATCAGGACTCCCCCCGGGACTAGCCTTACGTCAGGCGAGCAGTACTTC.

A note on this clonotype: Because the CDR3 is missing its conserved closing phenylalanine or tryptophan, this is likely a read error. No DNA is shown, since the ends of the CDR3 on it are uncertain; the CDR3 is the one TCRdb lists. The chain joins TRBV11-2 to TRBJ2-6; the table's D call of TRBD2 was not tested on the DNA. Germline CDR1 is SGHAT and CDR2 is FQNNGV. The CDR3 is 15 amino acids long, termini counted. This CDR3 is CATQRPRSGASVLIL.

Remarks on this clonotype: An end of the junction differs from the germline gene, which may be a read error. V and J are TRBV29-1 and TRBJ1-1; D perhaps matches TRBD1 (5 bases). The CDR3 runs 15 residues. In germline, CDR1 is SQVTM, CDR2 ANQGSEA. The DNA for the CDR3 is TGCAGCGTTGGCGGGGAGTGGGGGATGAGGACTGAAGTTTTCTTT. This translates into CSVGGEWGMRTEVFF.

The chain employs TRBV11-2 and TRBJ2-5; 9 nucleotides agree with TRBD1. CDR1 SGHAT and CDR2 FQNNGV come from the germline V gene. The J segment lost 2 bases and the V segment lost 8 bases, leaving 3 bases of the junction unmatched. CDR3 length equals 13 residues. The chain's CDR3 is CASGQGLQETQYF. The CDR3 DNA sequence: TGTGCCAGCGGACAGGGGCTGCAAGAGACCCAGTACTTC.

This clonotype was recorded only once. At one of its ends the junction is not consistent with the germline gene, which may arise from a read error. The genes are TRBV14 and TRBJ1-1; 9 bases line up with TRBD1. The CDR3 spans 13 residues. Germline V lookup: CDR1 SGHDN, CDR2 FVKESK. CDR3 in amino acids: CASCQGQGMEAFF. DNA of the CDR3: TGTGCCAGCTGCCAAGGACAGGGGATGGAAGCTTTCTTT.

In its sample, this clonotype was seen a few times. One junction end does not reproduce the germline sequence, and a read error may be involved. The chain has TRBV6-1 and TRBJ2-6, with D possibly being TRBD2 (6 bases). Looked up from germline, CDR1 is MNHNS and CDR2 is SASEGT. The CDR3 is made up of 17 amino acids. The CDR3 loop reads CASMRLGSYSGANVLTF. As DNA, the CDR3 is TGTGCCAGCATGAGACTAGGCTCTTACTCTGGGGCCAACGTCCTGACCTTC.

Of note for this clonotype: One end of the junction varies from germline; a read error may be responsible. This chain joins TRBV6-4 and TRBJ2-2; 9 bases are a match to TRBD1. Germline assignment: CDR1 MRHNA and CDR2 SNTAGT. The CDR3 is made up of 14 amino acids. The CDR3 sequence is CASSATGGAGELFF. CDR3 nucleotide sequence: TGTGCTAGCAGTGCCACAGGGGGCGCCGGGGAGCTGTTTTTT.

The table lists this clonotype with a count of one. The conserved phenylalanine or tryptophan normally closing the CDR3 is absent here, so this likely arose from a read error. The limits of the CDR3 on the DNA are not certain, so only TCRdb's listed CDR3 is given. The V and J genes are TRBV10-3 and TRBJ2-7. The CDR3 is 15 residues long, counting both termini. In germline, CDR1 is ENHRY, CDR2 SYGVKD. The CDR3 here is CAISEGTSDEYEQHL.

This clonotype was detected only once. An end of the junction differs from the germline gene, which may be a read error. The CDR3 region is CASSQVYNSPLRF. The CDR3 DNA reads TGTGCCAGCAGCCAAGTGTATAACTCACCCCTCCGCTTT. The V gene is TRBV14, the J gene TRBJ1-6; D call uncertain. The CDR3 spans 13 residues. Germline V gene sequence: CDR1 SGHDN, CDR2 FVKESK. Together with reference TRBV14 and TRBJ1-6, the CDR3 gives the full variable domain: EAGVTQFPSHSVIEKGQTVTLRCDPISGHDNLYWYRRVMGKEIKFLLHFVKESKQDESGMPNNRFLAERTGGTYSTLKVQPAELEDSGVYFCASSQVYNSPLRFGNGTRLTVT.

This clonotype was seen just once. The chain is built from TRBV7-9 and TRBJ2-5, with 7 bases fitting TRBD2. Germline lookup yields CDR1 SEHNR and CDR2 FQNEAQ (reference sequence). V lost 6 bases to trimming and J lost 4 bases; unmatched junction nucleotides: 8. This CDR3 spans 14 amino acids. The CDR3 protein is CASRTGLSGETQYF. The CDR3 region has the DNA TGTGCCAGCAGAACGGGACTATCTGGAGAGACCCAGTACTTC.

The rearrangement joins TRBV28 to TRBJ1-1; maybe TRBD1 (6 bases). This CDR3 is built from 14 residues. Trimming shortened V by 11 bases and J by 3 bases, and 19 bases separated the two germline ends. CDR1 and CDR2 from the germline V gene are MDHEN and SYDVKM. The CDR3 sequence is CAGKRTGFDTEAFF. The DNA for the CDR3 is TGTGCCGGGAAAAGAACAGGGTTTGACACTGAAGCTTTCTTT.

As to this clonotype: A much larger clone sits a single nucleotide away, making a read error possible. V and J are TRBV15 and TRBJ1-1; D gene unclear. This CDR3 region has 14 residues. Germline V gene data show CDR1 as LNHNV and CDR2 as YYDKDF (reference sequence). V was clipped by 5 bases and J by 0 bases, with 10 bases between them. The CDR3: CATSEPSLNTEAFF. The CDR3 DNA sequence: TGTGCCACCAGCGAACCGAGTCTGAACACTGAAGCTTTCTTT.

In regard to this clonotype: Compared with germline, one end of the junction differs, possibly owing to a read error. V usage is TRBV29-1 and J usage is TRBJ2-5; D might be TRBD2 (6 bases). CDR1 is SQVTM and CDR2 is ANQGSEA in the germline V gene. CDR3 length equals 13 residues. The CDR3 DNA is TGCAGTACCCCCGGAGGGACTCAAGAGACCCAATACTTC. This translates into CSTPGGTQETQYF.

Notes on this clonotype: A read error may produce the germline difference seen at one junction end. The chain joins TRBV12-3 or TRBV12-4 to TRBJ1-2; TRBD1 matches at 8 bases. The CDR3 is 15 amino acids. The CDR3 nucleotides are TGTACCAGCAGATCCAGACAGGGGATTGGCTATGGATACACCTTC. It encodes CTSRSRQGIGYGYTF.

This clonotype was counted a few times. The chain uses TRBV7-3 and TRBJ2-1; D remains unclear. V was trimmed by 5 bases and J by 6 bases, leaving 8 bases between them. Germline values: CDR1 SGHTA, CDR2 FQGTGA. This CDR3 has 12 residues. CDR3 residues: CASSIGINEQFF. DNA of the CDR3: TGTGCCAGCAGCATCGGAATCAATGAGCAGTTCTTC.

This clonotype was found many times. The chain couples TRBV19 to TRBJ1-1, with D unclear. This CDR3 contains 13 residues. The ends were cut back, 4 bases at V and 5 bases at J, with 11 bases in the middle. CDR1 and CDR2 from the germline V gene are LNHDA and SQIVND (reference sequence). The CDR3 region is CASSKRGVTEAFF. CDR3 DNA: TGTGCCAGTAGTAAAAGAGGAGTTACTGAAGCTTTCTTT. The full variable domain, completed using reference TRBV19 and TRBJ1-1, is DGGITQSPKYLFRKEGQNVTLSCEQNLNHDAMYWYRQDPGQGLRLIYYSQIVNDFQKGDIAEGYSVSREKKESFPLTVTSAQKNPTAFYLCASSKRGVTEAFFGQGTRLTVV.

Comments on this clonotype: Given a much more abundant clone one base away, this may be a read error. This sequence joins TRBV5-5 and TRBJ1-2, with unresolved D. This CDR3 comprises 15 residues. CDR1 is SGHKS, CDR2 YYEKEE, per germline (reference sequence). V dropped 5 bases and J dropped 4 bases, with 18 bases sitting between them. Written as DNA, the CDR3 is TGTGCCAGCAGAGCAGAGGACCGCTATATCTATGGCTACACCTTC. Translation: CASRAEDRYIYGYTF.

The V call is TRBV10-1, the J call TRBJ2-2; TRBD2 agrees at 9 bases. The junction had 10 bases not matched to a gene; V was cut back by 10 bases and J by 7 bases. The CDR3 contains 14 residues. CDR1 WNHNN and CDR2 SYGVQD come from the germline V gene (reference sequence). DNA of the CDR3: TGCGCCACTAGGGCTAGCGGGATCGTCGGGGAGCTGTTTTTT. Amino acid sequence: CATRASGIVGELFF.

The V gene is TRBV11-2, the J gene TRBJ2-7; 8 nucleotides align to TRBD2. CDR3 length equals 15 residues. Germline V lookup: CDR1 SGHAT, CDR2 FQNNGV. Trimming removed 5 bases from V and 0 bases from J; junction bases left unmatched: 6. CDR3 DNA sequence: TGTGCCAGCAGCCCCCGGACTAGCTCCTCCTACGAGCAGTACTTC. Translated: CASSPRTSSSYEQYF. The full variable domain, completed using reference TRBV11-2 and TRBJ2-7, is EAGVAQSPRYKIIEKRQSVAFWCNPISGHATLYWYQQILGQGPKLLIQFQNNGVVDDSQLPKDRFSAERLKGVDSTLKIQPAKLEDSAVYLCASSPRTSSSYEQYFGPGTRLTVT.

As concerns this clonotype: The junction does not match germline at one end; this may be a read error. The rearrangement joins TRBV4-3 to TRBJ2-7; D gene unclear. There are 14 residues in the CDR3. Germline assignment: CDR1 LGHNA and CDR2 YSLEER. The CDR3 region is CASNPKGSTYGQYF. CDR3 coding DNA: TGCGCCAGCAACCCCAAGGGCAGCACCTACGGGCAGTACTTC.

Note on this clonotype: Germline and junction disagree at one end, which may indicate a read error. The rearrangement joins TRBV4-3 to TRBJ1-6, with a weak D call TRBD1 (6 bases). The CDR3 has 20 amino acids. The germline V gene has CDR1 LGHNA and CDR2 YSLEER. This CDR3 reads CASSQDPQGQGSTYNSPLHF. Here the CDR3 DNA reads TGCGCCAGCAGCCAAGATCCCCAAGGGCAGGGGTCGACCTATAACTCACCCCTCCACTTT.

This clonotype was recorded once. This could be a read error, since a much larger clone is one nucleotide away. CDR3 sequence reads: CASSVGGGEYEQYF. For the CDR3, the DNA is TGTGCCAGCAGCGTAGGTGGGGGCGAGTACGAGCAGTACTTC. This chain links TRBV9 with TRBJ2-7; D is possibly TRBD1 (6 bases). Germline V lookup: CDR1 SGDLS, CDR2 YYNGEE. The CDR3 has 14 amino acids. V lost 0 bases and J 4 bases, leaving 11 bases between the germline ends.

This clonotype was counted only a few times. This may arise from a read error, as a much more abundant clone is one base away. The J gene is TRBJ2-7, the V gene TRBV9; 7 bases align to TRBD2. CDR1 and CDR2 (germline): SGDLS, YYNGEE. This CDR3 spans 12 amino acids. This CDR3 is CARSGDSYEQYF. The DNA of the CDR3 is TGTGCCAGAAGCGGGGATTCCTACGAGCAGTACTTC.

As for this clonotype: The junction does not match germline at one end; this may be a read error. The V gene is TRBV30, the J gene TRBJ2-2; perhaps D is TRBD1 or TRBD2 (6 bases each). This CDR3 has 14 residues. Germline-derived CDR1 and CDR2 are GTSNPN and SVGIG (reference sequence). CDR3 coding DNA: TGTGCTTGGAGGGGGGTAGTGGAAACCGGGGAGCTGTTTTTT. Translating it yields CAWRGVVETGELFF.

Comments on this clonotype: Given the absence of the conserved phenylalanine or tryptophan at the CDR3 end, a read error is likely. The CDR3 nucleotides read TGTGCCTGGAGCGGGAGAGAGACCCAGTACCTC. This gives the protein CAWSGRETQYL. The chain recombines TRBV30 with TRBJ2-5, with D possibly matching TRBD2 (6 bases). Trimming removed 3 bases at V and 4 bases at J, with 6 bases between. Germline CDR1 is GTSNPN and CDR2 is SVGIG (reference sequence). CDR3 length equals 11 residues.

Comment on this clonotype: Relative to the germline gene, one junction end is altered; a read error may explain this. The chain joins TRBV4-1 to TRBJ2-1; unclear D gene. Looked up from germline, CDR1 is MGHRA and CDR2 is YSYEKL. The CDR3 contains 15 residues. CDR3 amino acids: CASSFIPGYGNERFF. The CDR3 coding sequence is TGCGCCAGCAGCTTTATCCCTGGGTATGGCAATGAGCGGTTCTTC.